This T cell receptor (beta chain) originates from a study of human T cells and chemical hapten exposure. Time point given: patch test 1, 2 weeks after DPC sensitization. Treatment defined: therapeutic diphenylcyclopropenone sensitization with weekly scalp DPC. Staff drew blood before applying each patch test. Germline CDR1 is SQVTM and CDR2 is ANQGSEA. V was pared by 4 bases and J by 1 base, with 3 bases of the junction left unmatched. The CDR3 covers 14 residues. MiXCR, run by TCRdb on the RACE reads, gives a single entry per CDR3 protein. Of roughly 360,000 distinct CDR3 sequences listed, about 4.4% are singletons.

The rearrangement links TRBV29-1 to TRBJ2-2; TRBD1 agrees at 7 bases. Here the sequenced sample was whole blood, taken in connection with sensitization to the hapten diphenylcyclopropenone (DPC). This TCR came from a woman aged 45-59 years with alopecia areata. Some clones in this sample may be carry-over from other donors' samples. As DNA, the CDR3 is TGCAGCGTTGTTGGGACAGAGAACACCGGGGAGCTGTTTTTT. Translating gives CSVVGTENTGELFF.